One and the same sample provided the 7 T cell receptor beta chains below, sequenced in a study of T cell responses to AZD1222 COVID-19 vaccine. The assay was immunoSEQ multiplex PCR, and TCRdb's table has in-frame clones only and misses some. The profile shows some 110,000 clones, about 91% of them singletons. The sample consisted of peripheral blood, taken on day 0 of AZD1222 vaccination. The receptors stem from an adult in good health.

This clone was recorded only once. V and J are TRBV7-6 and TRBJ2-7; no firm D call. Trimming cost V 8 bases and J 7 bases, with 21 bases left between them. Germline V gives CDR1 SGHVS, CDR2 FNYEAQ. CDR3 size: 14 residues. CDR3: CASRLLLQSREQYF. Written as DNA, the CDR3 is TGTGCCAGCCGTCTCTTATTACAGTCTCGGGAGCAGTACTTC.

The chain has TRBV6-5 and TRBJ2-7; D is uncertain. The CDR3 spans 12 residues. V shed 5 bases and J shed 4 bases, with 9 bases lying between them. Looked up from germline, CDR1 is MNHEY and CDR2 is SVGAGI. CDR3 loop: CASSQPRYEQYF. CDR3 nucleotide sequence: TGTGCCAGCAGTCAACCCCGATACGAGCAGTACTTC.

The V and J genes are TRBV13 and TRBJ2-7; 10 nucleotides agree with TRBD2. CDR1 and CDR2 from the germline V gene are PRHDT and FYEKMQ (reference sequence). The CDR3 length is 16 residues. The ends lost 4 bases at V and 0 bases at J; junction bases unmatched: 6. CDR3 residues: CASSSESGGASYEQYF. The DNA of the CDR3 is TGTGCCAGCAGCTCCGAAAGCGGGGGGGCCTCCTACGAGCAGTACTTC.

This clone occurred many times. The gene calls are TRBV2 and TRBJ2-2; 7 positions match TRBD1. The V gene's germline CDR1 is SNHLY and CDR2 FYNNEI. V was clipped by 5 bases and J by 6 bases; unmatched bases: 6. The CDR3 covers 14 residues. The CDR3 DNA is TGTGCCAGCAGTCGGGACCAGGGGGCCGGGGAGCTGTTTTTT. As protein: CASSRDQGAGELFF.

V and J are TRBV27 and TRBJ1-1, with a tentative D call TRBD1 (6 bases). V was trimmed by 6 bases and J by 4 bases, leaving 18 bases between them. The CDR3 has 15 residues. Germline loops: CDR1 MNHEY, CDR2 SMNVEV (reference sequence). The CDR3 region is CASRFTGFLSTEAFF. CDR3 in DNA: TGTGCCAGCAGGTTTACAGGGTTTTTGAGCACTGAAGCTTTCTTT.

In this sample, this clone turned up once. The V call is TRBV19, the J call TRBJ1-1; TRBD1 matches at 7 bases. The CDR3 runs to 14 residues. CDR1 is LNHDA, CDR2 SQIVND, per germline (reference sequence). Germline trimming cut 7 bases from V and 0 bases from J; bases unmatched to any gene: 5. The CDR3: CASKMGQMNTEAFF. In DNA form, the CDR3 reads TGTGCCAGTAAAATGGGACAGATGAACACTGAAGCTTTCTTT.

This chain links TRBV5-1 with TRBJ2-3; D not resolved. CDR3 length: 12 amino acids. Germline-derived CDR1 and CDR2 are SGHRS and YFSETQ. V was pared by 2 bases and J by 4 bases, with 5 bases between. The CDR3 DNA follows: TGCGCCAGCAGCTTCTCCGCAGATACGCAGTATTTT. It yields the protein CASSFSADTQYF.